This paragraph covers one TCR beta chain sequence. What it recognizes is unknown. Looked up from germline, CDR1 is SNHLY and CDR2 is FYNNEI. The CDR3 runs to 19 residues. V lost 8 bases and J lost 0, with 26 bases in between. The data derive from a study of cytomegalovirus exposure and HLA in healthy donors. General observations from the study: V- and J-gene trimming of TCR beta was linked (in a later analysis) to a missense DCLRE1C variant.

PCR amplification relied on 60 Vbeta primers (plus 13 Jbeta primers). Clones were read by immunoSEQ multiplex PCR, and TCRdb kept only the in-frame ones, dropping some. Of 180,000 or so clones listed, 76% are singletons. The clonotype originates from a woman in her twenties or thirties in good health and CMV-seropositive. The rearrangement uses TRBV2 and TRBJ2-1; D perhaps matches TRBD2 (7 bases). Material: PBMCs. Here the CDR3 reads CASFSQGRGRLSSYNEQFF. CDR3 sequence (DNA): TGTGCCAGCTTTTCCCAGGGGCGGGGGCGACTAAGCTCCTACAATGAGCAGTTCTTC.